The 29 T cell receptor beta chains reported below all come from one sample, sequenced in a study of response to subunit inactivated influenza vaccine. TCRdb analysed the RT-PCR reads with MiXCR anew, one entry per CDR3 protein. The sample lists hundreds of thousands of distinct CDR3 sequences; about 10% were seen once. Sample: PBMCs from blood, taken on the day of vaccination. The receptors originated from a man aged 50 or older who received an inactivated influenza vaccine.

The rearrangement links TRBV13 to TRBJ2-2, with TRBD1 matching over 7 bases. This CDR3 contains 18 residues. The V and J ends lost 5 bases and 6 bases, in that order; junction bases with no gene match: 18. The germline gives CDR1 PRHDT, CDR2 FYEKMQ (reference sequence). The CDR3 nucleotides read TGTGCCAGCAGCGCCACAGACAGGGATACGTTTGGGGCCGGGGAGCTGTTTTTT. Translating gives CASSATDRDTFGAGELFF.

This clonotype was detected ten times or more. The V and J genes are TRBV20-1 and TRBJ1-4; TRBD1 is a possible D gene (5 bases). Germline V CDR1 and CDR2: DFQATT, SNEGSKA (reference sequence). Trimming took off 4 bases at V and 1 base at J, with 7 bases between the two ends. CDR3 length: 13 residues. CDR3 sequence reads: CSAIGETNEKLFF. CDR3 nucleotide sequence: TGCAGTGCTATAGGGGAAACTAATGAAAAACTGTTTTTT.

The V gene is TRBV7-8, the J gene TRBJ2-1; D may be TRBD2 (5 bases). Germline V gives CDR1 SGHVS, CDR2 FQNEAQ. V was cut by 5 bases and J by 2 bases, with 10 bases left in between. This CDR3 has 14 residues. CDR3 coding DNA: TGTGCCAGCAGCGAGGAGGAGGCCTACAATGAGCAGTTCTTC. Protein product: CASSEEEAYNEQFF.

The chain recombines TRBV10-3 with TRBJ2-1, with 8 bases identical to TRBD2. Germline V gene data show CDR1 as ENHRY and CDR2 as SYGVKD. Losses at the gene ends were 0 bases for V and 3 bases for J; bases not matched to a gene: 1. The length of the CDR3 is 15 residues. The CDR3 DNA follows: TGTGCCATCAGTGAGTCAACTAGCGGCTACAATGAGCAGTTCTTC. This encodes CAISESTSGYNEQFF.

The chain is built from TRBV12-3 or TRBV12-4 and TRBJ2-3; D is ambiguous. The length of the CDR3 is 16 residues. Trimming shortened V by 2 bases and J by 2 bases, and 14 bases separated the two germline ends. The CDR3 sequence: CASSLSTPSPTDTQYF. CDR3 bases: TGTGCCAGCAGTTTATCGACACCATCCCCCACAGATACGCAGTATTTT.

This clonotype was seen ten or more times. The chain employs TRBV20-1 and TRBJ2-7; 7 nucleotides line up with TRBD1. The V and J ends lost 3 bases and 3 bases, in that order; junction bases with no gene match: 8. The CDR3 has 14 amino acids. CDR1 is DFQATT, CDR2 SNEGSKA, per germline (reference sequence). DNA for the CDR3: TGCAGTGCTAGCCCTTCAGGACAGGTCTACGAGCAGTACTTC. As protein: CSASPSGQVYEQYF.

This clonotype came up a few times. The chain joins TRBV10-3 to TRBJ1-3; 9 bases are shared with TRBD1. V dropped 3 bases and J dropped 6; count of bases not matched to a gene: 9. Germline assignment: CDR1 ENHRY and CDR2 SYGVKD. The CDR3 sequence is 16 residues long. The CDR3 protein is CAISERGQGDLNTIYF. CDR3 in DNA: TGTGCCATCAGTGAAAGGGGACAGGGAGACCTAAACACCATATATTTT.

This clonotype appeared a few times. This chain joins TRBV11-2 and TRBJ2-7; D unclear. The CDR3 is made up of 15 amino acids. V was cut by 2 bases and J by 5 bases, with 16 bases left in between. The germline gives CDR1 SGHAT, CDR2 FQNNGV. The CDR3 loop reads CASSLLPVHGNEQYF. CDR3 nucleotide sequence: TGTGCCAGCAGCTTACTACCGGTACATGGGAACGAGCAGTACTTC.

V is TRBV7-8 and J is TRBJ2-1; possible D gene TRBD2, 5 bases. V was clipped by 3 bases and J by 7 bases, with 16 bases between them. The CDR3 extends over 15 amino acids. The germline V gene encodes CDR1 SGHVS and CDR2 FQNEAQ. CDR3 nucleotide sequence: TGTGCCAGCAGCTTGGTAGCGTGGGTCTGGAATGAGCAGTTCTTC. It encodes CASSLVAWVWNEQFF.

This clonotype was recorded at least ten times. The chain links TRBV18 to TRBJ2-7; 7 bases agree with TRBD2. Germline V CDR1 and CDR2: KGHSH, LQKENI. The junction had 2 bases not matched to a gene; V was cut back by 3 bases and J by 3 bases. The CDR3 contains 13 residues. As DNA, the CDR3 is TGTGCCAGCTCACCTGGGGACTACTACGAGCAGTACTTC. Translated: CASSPGDYYEQYF.

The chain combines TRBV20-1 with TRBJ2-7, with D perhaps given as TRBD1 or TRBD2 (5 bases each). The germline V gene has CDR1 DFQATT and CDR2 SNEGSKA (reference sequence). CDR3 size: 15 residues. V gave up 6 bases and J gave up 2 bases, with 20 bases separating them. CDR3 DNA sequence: TGCAGTGCCAGAAAACCGGGACGGGTGGCCTACGAGCAGTACTTC. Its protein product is CSARKPGRVAYEQYF.

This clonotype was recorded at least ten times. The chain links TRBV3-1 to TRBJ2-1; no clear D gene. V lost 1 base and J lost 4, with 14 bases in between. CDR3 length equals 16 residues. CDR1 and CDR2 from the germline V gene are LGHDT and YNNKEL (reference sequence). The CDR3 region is CASSQADLRPYNEQFF. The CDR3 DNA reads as TGTGCCAGCAGCCAAGCTGATCTCCGACCGTACAATGAGCAGTTCTTC.

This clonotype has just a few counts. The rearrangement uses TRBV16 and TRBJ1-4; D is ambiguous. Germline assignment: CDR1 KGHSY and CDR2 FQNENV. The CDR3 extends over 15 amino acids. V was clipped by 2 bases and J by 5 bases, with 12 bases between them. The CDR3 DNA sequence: TGTGCCAGCAGCCAACACAACAGTCAGAATGAAAAACTGTTTTTT. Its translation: CASSQHNSQNEKLFF.

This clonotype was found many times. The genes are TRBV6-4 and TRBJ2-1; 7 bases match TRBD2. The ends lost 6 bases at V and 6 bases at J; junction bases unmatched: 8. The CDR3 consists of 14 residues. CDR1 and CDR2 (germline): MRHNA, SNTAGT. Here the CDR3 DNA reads TGTGCCAGCAGGGCCCCTGGCGGGGGCAATGAGCAGTTCTTC. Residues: CASRAPGGGNEQFF.

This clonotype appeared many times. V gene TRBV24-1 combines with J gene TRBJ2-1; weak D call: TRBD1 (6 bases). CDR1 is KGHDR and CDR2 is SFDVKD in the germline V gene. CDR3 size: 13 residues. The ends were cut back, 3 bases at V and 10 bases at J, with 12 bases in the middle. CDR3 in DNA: TGTGCCACCAGTGATCTACAGGGTCGCGAGCAGTTCTTC. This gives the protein CATSDLQGREQFF.

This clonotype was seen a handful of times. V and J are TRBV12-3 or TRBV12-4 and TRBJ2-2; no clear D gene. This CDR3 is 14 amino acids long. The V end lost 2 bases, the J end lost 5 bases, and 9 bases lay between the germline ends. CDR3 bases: TGTGCCAGCAGTTTAACTTGGCAGACCGGGGAGCTGTTTTTT. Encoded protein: CASSLTWQTGELFF.

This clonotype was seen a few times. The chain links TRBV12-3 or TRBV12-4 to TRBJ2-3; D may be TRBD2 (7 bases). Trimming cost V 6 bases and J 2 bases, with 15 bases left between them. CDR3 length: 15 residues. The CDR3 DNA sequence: TGTGCCAGCAGGAAAGGGGGGGTCTCCACAGATACGCAGTATTTT. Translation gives CASRKGGVSTDTQYF.

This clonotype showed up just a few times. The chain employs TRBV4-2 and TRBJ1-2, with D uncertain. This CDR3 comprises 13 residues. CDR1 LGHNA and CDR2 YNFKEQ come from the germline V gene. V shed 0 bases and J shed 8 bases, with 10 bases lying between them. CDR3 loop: CASSQEDHAGYTF. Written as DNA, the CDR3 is TGTGCCAGCAGCCAAGAGGATCATGCCGGCTACACCTTC.

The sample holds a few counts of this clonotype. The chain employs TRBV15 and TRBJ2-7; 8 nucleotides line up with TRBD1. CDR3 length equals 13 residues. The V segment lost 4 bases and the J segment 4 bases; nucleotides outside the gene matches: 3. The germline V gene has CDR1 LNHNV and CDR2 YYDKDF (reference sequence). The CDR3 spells CATSTDRAYEQYF. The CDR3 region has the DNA TGTGCCACCAGCACGGACAGGGCTTACGAGCAGTACTTC.

The CDR3 loop reads CSARSGRGSYNEQFF. CDR3 coding DNA: TGCAGTGCTAGATCCGGGCGCGGCTCCTACAATGAGCAGTTCTTC. V gene TRBV20-1 combines with J gene TRBJ2-1; D is unclear. Deletions cut 2 bases from V and 0 bases from J, with 11 bases between. The CDR3 totals 15 residues. In germline, CDR1 is DFQATT, CDR2 SNEGSKA (reference sequence).

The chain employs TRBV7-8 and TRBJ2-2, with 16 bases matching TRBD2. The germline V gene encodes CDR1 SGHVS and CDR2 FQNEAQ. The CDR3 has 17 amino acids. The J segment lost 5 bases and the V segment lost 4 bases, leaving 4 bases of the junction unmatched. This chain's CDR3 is CASSSGTSGRVTGELFF. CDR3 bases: TGTGCCAGCAGCTCCGGGACTAGCGGGAGGGTGACCGGGGAGCTGTTTTTT.

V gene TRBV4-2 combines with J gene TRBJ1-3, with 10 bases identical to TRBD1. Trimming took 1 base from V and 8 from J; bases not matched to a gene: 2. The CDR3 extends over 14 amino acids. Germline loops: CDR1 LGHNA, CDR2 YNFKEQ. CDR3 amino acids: CASSQGQGADTIYF. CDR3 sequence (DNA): TGTGCCAGCAGCCAAGGACAGGGGGCGGACACCATATATTTT.

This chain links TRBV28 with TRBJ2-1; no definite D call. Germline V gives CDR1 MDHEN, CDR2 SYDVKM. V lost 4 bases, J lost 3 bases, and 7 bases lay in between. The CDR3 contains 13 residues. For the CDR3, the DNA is TGTGCCAGCAGTTCCTCGGACTACAATGAGCAGTTCTTC. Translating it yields CASSSSDYNEQFF.

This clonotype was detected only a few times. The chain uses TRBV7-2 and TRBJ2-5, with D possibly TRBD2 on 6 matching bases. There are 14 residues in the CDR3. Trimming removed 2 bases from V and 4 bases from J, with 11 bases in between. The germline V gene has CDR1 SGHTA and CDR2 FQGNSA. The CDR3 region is CASSLRRDRETQYF. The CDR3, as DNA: TGTGCCAGCAGCTTAAGGAGGGATAGAGAGACCCAGTACTTC. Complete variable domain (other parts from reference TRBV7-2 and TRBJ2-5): GAGVSQSPSNKVTEKGKDVELRCDPISGHTALYWYRQSLGQGLEFLIYFQGNSAPDKSGLPSDRFSAERTGGSVSTLTIQRTQQEDSAVYLCASSLRRDRETQYFGPGTRLLVL.

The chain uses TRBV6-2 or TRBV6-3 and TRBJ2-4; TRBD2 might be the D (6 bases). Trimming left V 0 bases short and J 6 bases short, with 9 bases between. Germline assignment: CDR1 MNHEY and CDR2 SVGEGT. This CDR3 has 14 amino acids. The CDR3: CASSYSGRLNIQYF. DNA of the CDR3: TGTGCCAGCAGTTACTCCGGGAGACTAAACATTCAGTACTTC.

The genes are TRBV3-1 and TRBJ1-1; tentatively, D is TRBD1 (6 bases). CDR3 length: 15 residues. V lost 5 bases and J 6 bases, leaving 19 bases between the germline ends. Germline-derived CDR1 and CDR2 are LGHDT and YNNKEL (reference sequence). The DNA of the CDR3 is TGTGCCAGCAGCTCCCCCACGGGGGGCAGGTCTGAAGCTTTCTTT. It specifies CASSSPTGGRSEAFF.

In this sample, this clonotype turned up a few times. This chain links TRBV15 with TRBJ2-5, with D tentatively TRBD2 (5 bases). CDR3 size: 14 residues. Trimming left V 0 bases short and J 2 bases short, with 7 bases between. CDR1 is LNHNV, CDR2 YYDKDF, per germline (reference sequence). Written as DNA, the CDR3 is TGTGCCACCAGCAGAGAGGACTTGCAAGAGACCCAGTACTTC. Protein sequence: CATSREDLQETQYF. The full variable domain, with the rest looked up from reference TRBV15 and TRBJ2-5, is DAMVIQNPRYQVTQFGKPVTLSCSQTLNHNVMYWYQQKSSQAPKLLFHYYDKDFNNEADTPDNFQSRRPNTSFCFLDIRSPGLGDTAMYLCATSREDLQETQYFGPGTRLLVL.

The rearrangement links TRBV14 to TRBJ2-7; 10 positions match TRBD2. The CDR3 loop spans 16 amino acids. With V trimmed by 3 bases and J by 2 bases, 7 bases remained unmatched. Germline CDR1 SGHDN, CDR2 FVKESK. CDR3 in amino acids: CASSHTSSGGAYEQYF. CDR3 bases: TGTGCCAGCAGCCATACCTCTAGCGGGGGAGCCTACGAGCAGTACTTC.

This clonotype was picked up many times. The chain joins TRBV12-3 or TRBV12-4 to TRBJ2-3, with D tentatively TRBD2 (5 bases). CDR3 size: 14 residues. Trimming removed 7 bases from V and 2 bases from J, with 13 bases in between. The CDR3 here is CASKTTTTTDTQYF. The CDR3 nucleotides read TGTGCCAGCAAGACGACTACCACCACAGATACGCAGTATTTT.